This T cell receptor beta chain came from a study of T cells in Graves' hyperthyroidism and ophthalmopathy. Whole-study results and caveats: Ophthalmopathy was distinguished from stable hyperthyroidism by 13 V-J signatures. Among thyroid clonotypes expanded above 0.001, most also appeared in blood.

The TCR beta CDR3 regions underwent amplification using RNA transcripts as the source. TCR CDR3 regions were first amplified by RT-PCR with HTBI primers. TCRdb recomputed calls from the multiplex PCR reads with MiXCR, one row per CDR3 protein. The sample records 250,000 to 300,000 distinct CDR3 sequences, roughly 15% being singletons. V lost 5 bases and J lost 2, with 12 bases in between. The CDR3 loop spans 13 amino acids. The germline CDR1 and CDR2 sequences are DFQATT and SNEGSKA (reference sequence). It was uncontrolled infection, other autoimmune disease, pregnancy or lactation that excluded patients. It was at first hyperthyroidism diagnosis, before any ophthalmopathy symptoms, that the blood sample was taken. This clonotype appeared many times. What it binds is not known.

Source material: blood. This clonotype was obtained from a woman aged 45 to 65 with Graves' hyperthyroidism that later progressed to Graves' ophthalmopathy. This rearrangement joins TRBV20-1 to TRBJ1-1; D may be TRBD1 (5 bases). The CDR3 here is CSARGGINTEAFF. CDR3 DNA: TGCAGTGCTCGTGGGGGGATAAACACTGAAGCTTTCTTT.